This TCR beta chain was found in a study of monozygotic twins with inflammatory bowel disease. Overall study findings and caveats: IBD patients displayed reduced TCRbeta diversity (inverse Simpson) when set against healthy co-twins.

Germline CDR1 SGHTA, CDR2 FQGNSA. The CDR3 totals 15 residues. TCRdb re-analyzed the 5' RACE reads; it lists each CDR3 protein once, without DNA. Here the sample table reports a few hundred thousand distinct CDR3 sequences. As regards this clonotype: No antigen is known for it.

The chain is built from TRBV7-2 and TRBJ1-4; TCRdb picks TRBD1, but there is no DNA to check that call. The sequencing sample was made of blood. The clonotype originates from a human donor with ulcerative colitis or Crohn's disease, or a healthy co-twin of an affected twin (not recorded which). The CDR3 reads CASSLLQGGGEKLFF.